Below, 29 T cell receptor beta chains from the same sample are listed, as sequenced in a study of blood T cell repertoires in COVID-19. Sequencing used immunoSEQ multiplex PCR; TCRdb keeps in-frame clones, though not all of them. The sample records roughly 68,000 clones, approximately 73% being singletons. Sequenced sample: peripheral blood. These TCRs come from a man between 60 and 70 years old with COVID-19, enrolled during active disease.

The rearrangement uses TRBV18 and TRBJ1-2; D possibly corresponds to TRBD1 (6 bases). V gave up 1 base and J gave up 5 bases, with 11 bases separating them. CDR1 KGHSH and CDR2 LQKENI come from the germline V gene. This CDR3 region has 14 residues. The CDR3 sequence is CASSPQQGSYGYTF. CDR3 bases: TGTGCCAGCTCACCACAGCAGGGGTCGTATGGCTACACCTTC.

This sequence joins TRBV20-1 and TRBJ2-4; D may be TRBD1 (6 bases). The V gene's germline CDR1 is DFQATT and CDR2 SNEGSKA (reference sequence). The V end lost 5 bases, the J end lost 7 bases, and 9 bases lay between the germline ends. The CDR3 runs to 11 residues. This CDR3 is CSAQTGNIQYF. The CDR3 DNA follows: TGCAGTGCTCAAACAGGGAACATTCAGTACTTC.

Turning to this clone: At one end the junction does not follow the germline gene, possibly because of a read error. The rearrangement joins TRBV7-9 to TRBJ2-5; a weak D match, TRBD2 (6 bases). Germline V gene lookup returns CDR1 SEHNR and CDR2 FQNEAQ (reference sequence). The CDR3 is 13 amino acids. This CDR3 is CASSWPASASGNF. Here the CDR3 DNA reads TGTGCCAGCAGCTGGCCCGCTAGCGCCTCTGGTAACTTC.

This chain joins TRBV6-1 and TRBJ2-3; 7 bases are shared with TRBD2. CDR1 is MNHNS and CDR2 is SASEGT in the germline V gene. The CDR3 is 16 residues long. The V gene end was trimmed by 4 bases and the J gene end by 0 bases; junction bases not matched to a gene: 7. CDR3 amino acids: CASSALGLGSTDTQYF. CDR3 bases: TGTGCCAGCAGTGCCCTTGGACTAGGCAGCACAGATACGCAGTATTTT.

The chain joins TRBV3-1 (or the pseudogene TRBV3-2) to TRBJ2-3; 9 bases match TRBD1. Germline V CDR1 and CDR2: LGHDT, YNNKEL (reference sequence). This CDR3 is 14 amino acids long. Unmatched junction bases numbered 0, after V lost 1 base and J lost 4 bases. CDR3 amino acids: CASSQGTGADTQYF. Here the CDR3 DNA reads TGTGCCAGCAGCCAAGGGACAGGGGCAGATACGCAGTATTTT.

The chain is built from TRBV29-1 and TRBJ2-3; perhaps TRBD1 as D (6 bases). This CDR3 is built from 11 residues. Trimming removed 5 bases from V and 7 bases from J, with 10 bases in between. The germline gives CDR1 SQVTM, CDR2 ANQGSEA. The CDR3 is CSVLQGHTQYF. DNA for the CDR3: TGCAGCGTTCTACAGGGACATACGCAGTATTTT.

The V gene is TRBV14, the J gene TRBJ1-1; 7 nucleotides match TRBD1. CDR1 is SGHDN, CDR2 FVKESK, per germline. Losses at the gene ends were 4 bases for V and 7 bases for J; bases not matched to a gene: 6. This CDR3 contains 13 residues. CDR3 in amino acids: CASSPPRGHEAFF. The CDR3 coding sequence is TGTGCCAGCAGCCCTCCTAGGGGGCATGAAGCTTTCTTT.

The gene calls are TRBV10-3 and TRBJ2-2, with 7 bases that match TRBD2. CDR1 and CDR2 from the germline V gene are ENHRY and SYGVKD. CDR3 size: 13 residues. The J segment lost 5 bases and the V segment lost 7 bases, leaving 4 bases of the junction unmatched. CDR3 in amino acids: CAINLGGTGELFF. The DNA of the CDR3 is TGTGCCATCAATTTGGGAGGGACCGGGGAGCTGTTTTTT.

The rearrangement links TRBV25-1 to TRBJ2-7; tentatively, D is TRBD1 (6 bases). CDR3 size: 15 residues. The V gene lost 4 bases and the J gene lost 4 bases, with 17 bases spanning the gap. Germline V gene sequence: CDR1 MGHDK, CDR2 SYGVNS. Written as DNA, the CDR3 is TGTGCCAGCAGTGCCCTACAGGGATTTGGTTACGAGCAGTACTTC. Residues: CASSALQGFGYEQYF.

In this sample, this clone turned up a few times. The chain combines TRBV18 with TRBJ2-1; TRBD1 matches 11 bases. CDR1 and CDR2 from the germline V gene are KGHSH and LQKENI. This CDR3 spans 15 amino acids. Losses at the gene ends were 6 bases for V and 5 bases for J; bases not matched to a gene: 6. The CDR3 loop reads CASSPGTGGHNEQFF. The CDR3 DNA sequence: TGTGCCAGCTCCCCCGGGACAGGGGGACACAATGAGCAGTTCTTC.

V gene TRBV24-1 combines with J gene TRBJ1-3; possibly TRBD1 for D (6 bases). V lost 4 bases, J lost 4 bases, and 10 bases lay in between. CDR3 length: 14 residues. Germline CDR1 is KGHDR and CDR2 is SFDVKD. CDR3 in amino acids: CATSEYTGGNTIYF. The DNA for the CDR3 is TGTGCCACCAGTGAATATACAGGGGGAAACACCATATATTTT.

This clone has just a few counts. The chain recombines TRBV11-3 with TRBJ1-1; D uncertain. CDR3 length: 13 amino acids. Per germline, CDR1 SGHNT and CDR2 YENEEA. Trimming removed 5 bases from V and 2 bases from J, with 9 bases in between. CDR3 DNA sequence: TGTGCCAGCAGCACAAAACTAAACACTGAAGCTTTCTTT. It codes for CASSTKLNTEAFF.

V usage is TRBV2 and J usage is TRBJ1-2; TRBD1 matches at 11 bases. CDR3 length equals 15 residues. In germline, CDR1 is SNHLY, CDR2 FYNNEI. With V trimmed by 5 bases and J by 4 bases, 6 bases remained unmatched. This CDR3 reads CASSPRDRGAYGYTF. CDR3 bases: TGTGCCAGCAGTCCCCGGGACAGGGGGGCCTATGGCTACACCTTC.

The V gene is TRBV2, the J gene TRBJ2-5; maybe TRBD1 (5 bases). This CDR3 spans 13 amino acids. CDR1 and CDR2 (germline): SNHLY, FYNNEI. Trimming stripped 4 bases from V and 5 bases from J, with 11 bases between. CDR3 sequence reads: CASSVEPGETQYF. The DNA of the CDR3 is TGTGCCAGCAGTGTGGAACCAGGGGAGACCCAGTACTTC.

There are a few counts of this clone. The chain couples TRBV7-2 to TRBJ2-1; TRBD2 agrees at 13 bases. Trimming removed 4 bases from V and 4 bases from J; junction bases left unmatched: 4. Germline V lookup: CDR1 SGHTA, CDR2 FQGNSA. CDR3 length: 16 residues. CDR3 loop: CASSYGLAGVYNEQFF. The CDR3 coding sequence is TGTGCCAGCAGCTATGGACTAGCGGGAGTGTACAATGAGCAGTTCTTC.

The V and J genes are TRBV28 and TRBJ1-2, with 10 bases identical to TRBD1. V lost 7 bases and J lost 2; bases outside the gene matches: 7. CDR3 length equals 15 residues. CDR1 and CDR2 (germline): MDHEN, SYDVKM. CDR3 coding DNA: TGTGCCAGCAACCAACCGGGACAGGGGAACTATGGCTACACCTTC. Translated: CASNQPGQGNYGYTF.

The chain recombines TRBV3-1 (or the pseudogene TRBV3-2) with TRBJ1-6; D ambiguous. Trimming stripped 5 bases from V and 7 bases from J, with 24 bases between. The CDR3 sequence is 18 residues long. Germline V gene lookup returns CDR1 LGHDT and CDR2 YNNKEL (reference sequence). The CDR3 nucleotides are TGTGCCAGCAGCGCAGGCGTTCCCATTTCATACATCAATTCACCCCTCCACTTT. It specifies CASSAGVPISYINSPLHF.

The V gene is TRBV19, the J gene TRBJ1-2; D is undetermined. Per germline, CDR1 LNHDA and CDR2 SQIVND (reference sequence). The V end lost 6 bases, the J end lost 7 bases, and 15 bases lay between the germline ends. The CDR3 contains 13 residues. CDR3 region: CASRAGLGSGYTF. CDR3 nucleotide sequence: TGTGCCAGTAGGGCAGGCTTAGGAAGTGGCTACACCTTC. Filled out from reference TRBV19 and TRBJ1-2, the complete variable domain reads DGGITQSPKYLFRKEGQNVTLSCEQNLNHDAMYWYRQDPGQGLRLIYYSQIVNDFQKGDIAEGYSVSREKKESFPLTVTSAQKNPTAFYLCASRAGLGSGYTFGSGTRLTVV.

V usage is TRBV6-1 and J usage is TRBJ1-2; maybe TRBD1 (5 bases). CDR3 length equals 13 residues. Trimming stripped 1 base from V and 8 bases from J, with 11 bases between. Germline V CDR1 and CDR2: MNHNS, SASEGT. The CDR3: CASSEVPGRGYTF. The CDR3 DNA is TGTGCCAGCAGTGAAGTCCCAGGGAGGGGCTACACCTTC.

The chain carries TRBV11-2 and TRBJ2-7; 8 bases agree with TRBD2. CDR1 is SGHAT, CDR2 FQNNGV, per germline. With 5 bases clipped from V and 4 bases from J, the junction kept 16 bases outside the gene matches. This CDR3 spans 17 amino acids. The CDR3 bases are TGTGCCAGCAGCGCTCTCGGTGGGACGGGAGGGCTGTACGAGCAGTACTTC. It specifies CASSALGGTGGLYEQYF.

CDR3 nucleotides: TGCGCCAGCAGCGGTATAGCGGGAGTGACTGAGCAGTTCTTC. Translated: CASSGIAGVTEQFF. The V call is TRBV5-1, the J call TRBJ2-1; 9 bases fit TRBD2. Germline CDR1 reads SGHRS; CDR2 reads YFSETQ. Unmatched junction bases numbered 8, after V lost 4 bases and J lost 9 bases. The CDR3 runs to 14 residues.

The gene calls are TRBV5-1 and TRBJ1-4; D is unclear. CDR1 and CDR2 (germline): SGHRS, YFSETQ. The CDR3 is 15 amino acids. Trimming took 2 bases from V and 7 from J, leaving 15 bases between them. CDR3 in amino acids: CASSFFGGLGEKLFF. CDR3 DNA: TGCGCCAGCAGCTTTTTCGGAGGGTTAGGTGAAAAACTGTTTTTT. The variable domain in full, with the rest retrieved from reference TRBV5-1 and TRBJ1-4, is KAGVTQTPRYLIKTRGQQVTLSCSPISGHRSVSWYQQTPGQGLQFLFEYFSETQRNKGNFPGRFSGRQFSNSRSEMNVSTLELGDSALYLCASSFFGGLGEKLFFGSGTQLSVL.

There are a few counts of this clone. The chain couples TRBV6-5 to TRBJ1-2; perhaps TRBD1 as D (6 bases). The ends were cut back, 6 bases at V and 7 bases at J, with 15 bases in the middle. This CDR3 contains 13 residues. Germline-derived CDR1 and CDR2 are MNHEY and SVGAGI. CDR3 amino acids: CASSKGHALGYTF. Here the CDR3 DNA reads TGTGCCAGCAGCAAGGGACACGCGCTTGGCTACACCTTC.

The CDR3 spells CASSLAGWSRNTEAFF. CDR3 DNA sequence: TGTGCCAGCAGCTTAGCAGGTTGGTCACGGAACACTGAAGCTTTCTTT. V usage is TRBV7-3 and J usage is TRBJ1-1; the D is unclear. This CDR3 has 16 amino acids. V lost 2 bases, J lost 1 base, and 14 bases lay in between. The germline V gene encodes CDR1 SGHTA and CDR2 FQGTGA.

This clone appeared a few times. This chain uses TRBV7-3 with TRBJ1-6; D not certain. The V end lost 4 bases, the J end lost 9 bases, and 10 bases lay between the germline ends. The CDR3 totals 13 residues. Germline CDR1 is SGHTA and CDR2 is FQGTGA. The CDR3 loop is CASSSERGSPLHF. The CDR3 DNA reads TGTGCCAGCAGCTCTGAACGGGGTTCACCCCTCCACTTT.

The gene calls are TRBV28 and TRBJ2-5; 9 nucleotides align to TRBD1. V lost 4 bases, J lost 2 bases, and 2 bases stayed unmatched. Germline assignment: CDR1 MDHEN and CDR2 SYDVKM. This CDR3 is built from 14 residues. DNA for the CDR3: TGTGCCAGCAGTTCACAGGGGGCGCAAGAGACCCAGTACTTC. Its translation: CASSSQGAQETQYF.

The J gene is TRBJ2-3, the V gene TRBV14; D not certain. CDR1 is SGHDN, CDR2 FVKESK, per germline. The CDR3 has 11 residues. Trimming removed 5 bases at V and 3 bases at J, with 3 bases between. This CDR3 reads CASSVTDTQYF. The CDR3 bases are TGTGCCAGCAGCGTAACAGATACGCAGTATTTT.

CDR3 nucleotide sequence: TGTGCCAGCAGTGACGGGAGGGCCCAGCATTTT. Protein: CASSDGRAQHF. The chain joins TRBV6-1 to TRBJ1-5; D is ambiguous. CDR1 and CDR2 from the germline V gene are MNHNS and SASEGT. The length of the CDR3 is 11 residues. Between the trimmed V and J ends, which lost 3 bases and 11 bases, there was a span of 8 bases.

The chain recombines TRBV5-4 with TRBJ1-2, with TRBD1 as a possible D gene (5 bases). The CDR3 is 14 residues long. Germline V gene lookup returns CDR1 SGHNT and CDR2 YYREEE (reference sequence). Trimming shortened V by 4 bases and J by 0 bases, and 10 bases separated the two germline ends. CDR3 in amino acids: CASSRDSSNYGYTF. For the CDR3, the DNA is TGTGCCAGCAGCCGTGACAGCTCTAACTATGGCTACACCTTC.